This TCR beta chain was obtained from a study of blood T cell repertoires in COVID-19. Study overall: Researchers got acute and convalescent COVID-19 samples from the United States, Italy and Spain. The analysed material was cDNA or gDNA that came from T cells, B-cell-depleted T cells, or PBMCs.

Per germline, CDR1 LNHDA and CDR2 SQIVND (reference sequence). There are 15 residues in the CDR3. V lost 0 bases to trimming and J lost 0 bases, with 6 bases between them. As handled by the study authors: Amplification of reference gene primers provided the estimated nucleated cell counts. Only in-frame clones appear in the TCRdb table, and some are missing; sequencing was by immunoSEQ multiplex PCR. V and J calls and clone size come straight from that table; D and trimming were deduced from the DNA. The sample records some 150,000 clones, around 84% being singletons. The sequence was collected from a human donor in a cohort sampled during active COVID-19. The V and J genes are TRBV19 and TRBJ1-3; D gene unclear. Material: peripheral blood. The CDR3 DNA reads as TGTGCCAGTAGTATAGATGCGTACTCTGGAAACACCATATATTTT. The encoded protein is CASSIDAYSGNTIYF.